A selection of T cell receptor beta chains follows, all from one sample in a study of blood T cell repertoires in COVID-19. The table came from immunoSEQ multiplex PCR; TCRdb's copy has only in-frame clones and leaves some out. Here the sample spans some 400,000 clones, more than 75% being singletons. The specimen was peripheral blood. All receptors derive from a human donor in a cohort sampled during active COVID-19. Both conserved end residues are part of each CDR3. The D gene is left open where the match is weak. Size tells how often a clone was seen (once, few, many) or the class of an expanded clone, and some rows leave it out.

J,V,size,D,CDR3,DNA
TRBJ2-1,TRBV5-6,NA,TRBD1,CASSPGTGERNEQFF,TGTGCCAGCAGCCCGGGGACAGGGGAAAGGAATGAGCAGTTCTTC
TRBJ2-7,TRBV6-5,NA,NA,CASSRGNYEQYF,TGTGCCAGCAGTCGAGGGAACTACGAGCAGTACTTC
TRBJ2-7,TRBV19,NA,NA,CASSPGLLGEQYF,TGTGCCAGTAGTCCGGGACTTCTTGGGGAGCAGTACTTC
TRBJ2-2,TRBV27,once,TRBD2,CASSFGTGGLGELFF,TGTGCCAGCAGTTTTGGAACGGGGGGGCTTGGGGAGCTGTTTTTT
TRBJ1-6,TRBV15,once,NA,CATSRDLAEGSPLHF,TGTGCCACCAGCAGAGATCTGGCAGAGGGCTCACCCCTCCACTTT
TRBJ1-6,TRBV11-2,NA,NA,CASSLTVTVNSPLHF,TGTGCCAGCAGCCTGACAGTGACGGTCAATTCACCCCTCCACTTT
TRBJ1-2,TRBV11-1,once,NA,CASSWGTGTKGTF,NA
TRBJ2-2,TRBV13,once,TRBD1,CASSPQRTGWSGELFF,TGTGCCAGCAGCCCCCAGCGGACAGGGTGGAGCGGGGAGCTGTTTTTT
TRBJ2-6,TRBV5-5,NA,TRBD1,CASSLAGTGGYSGANVLTF,TGTGCCAGCAGCTTGGCTGGGACAGGGGGTTACTCTGGGGCCAACGTCCTGACTTTC
TRBJ2-3,TRBV10-3,NA,NA,CAISEYQALTDTQYF,TGTGCCATCAGTGAGTACCAGGCCCTCACAGATACGCAGTATTTT
TRBJ1-2,TRBV30,NA,NA,CAWSVTRGGYGYTF,TGTGCCTGGAGTGTAACTCGGGGGGGATATGGCTACACCTTC
TRBJ1-1,TRBV5-4,NA,NA,CASSTDGNTEAFF,TGTGCCAGCAGCACAGACGGGAACACTGAAGCTTTCTTT
TRBJ1-5,TRBV24-1,NA,NA,CATSKEVHQPQHF,TGTGCCACCAGTAAGGAGGTTCATCAGCCCCAGCATTTT
TRBJ2-3,TRBV5-1,many,NA,CASSLALVTDTQYF,TGCGCCAGCAGCTTGGCCTTAGTCACAGATACGCAGTATTTT
TRBJ2-2,TRBV11-2,once,NA,CASSDTASRNTGELFF,TGTGCCAGCAGCGACACGGCTAGCAGGAACACCGGGGAGCTGTTTTTT
TRBJ2-3,TRBV2,NA,NA,CARRRTSSGGTQYF,TGTGCCAGGAGGAGAACATCATCCGGAGGTACGCAGTATTTT
TRBJ2-1,TRBV2,NA,TRBD2,CASRRTSGRTNEQFF,TGTGCCAGCAGAAGGACTAGCGGGAGGACAAATGAGCAGTTCTTC
TRBJ2-3,TRBV6-5,NA,NA,CASSRDSGMDTQYF,TGTGCCAGCTCCCGGGACTCAGGGATGGATACGCAGTATTTT
TRBJ2-1,TRBV6-5,NA,NA,CASSSLDSPVVNEQFF,TGTGCCAGCAGTTCCCTGGACTCGCCGGTGGTGAATGAGCAGTTCTTC
TRBJ1-1,TRBV11-2,once,NA,CASSLWETEAFF,TGTGCCAGCAGCTTATGGGAGACTGAAGCTTTCTTT
TRBJ2-7,TRBV12-3/TRBV12-4,NA,TRBD2,CASSRGGATEQYF,TGTGCCAGCAGTCGCGGGGGGGCCACCGAGCAGTACTTC
TRBJ2-5,TRBV29-1,NA,NA,CSVEDTGVYGQETQYF,TGCAGCGTTGAAGATACCGGGGTCTATGGTCAAGAGACCCAGTACTTC
TRBJ1-1,TRBV9,NA,NA,CASSSRDFRPVMNTEAFF,TGTGCCAGCAGCTCCAGGGATTTTCGTCCCGTTATGAACACTGAAGCTTTCTTT
TRBJ2-2,TRBV7-9,once,TRBD2,CASSPRGLAGITGELFF,TGTGCCAGCAGCCCTAGGGGACTAGCGGGGATCACCGGGGAGCTGTTTTTT
TRBJ1-6,TRBV5-1,NA,NA,CASSSSTGTLNSPLHF,TGCGCCAGCAGCTCATCCACAGGGACATTAAATTCACCCCTCCACTTT
TRBJ2-7,TRBV4-2,NA,NA,CASSQIQGTDSYEQYF,TGTGCCAGCAGCCAAATACAGGGCACCGACTCCTACGAGCAGTACTTC
TRBJ2-5,TRBV9,NA,NA,CASSVGAGGETQYF,TGTGCCAGCAGCGTAGGGGCCGGAGGGGAGACCCAGTACTTC
TRBJ2-5,TRBV3-1/TRBV3-2,NA,NA,CASSHLGGERTQYF,TGTGCCAGCAGCCATTTGGGAGGAGAACGGACCCAGTACTTC
TRBJ2-5,TRBV11-2,NA,TRBD2,CASSASGTTKETQYF,TGTGCCAGCAGCGCATCCGGGACTACCAAAGAGACCCAGTACTTC
TRBJ1-3,TRBV19,NA,NA,CASSRQKTWSSGNTIYF,TGTGCCAGTAGCCGACAGAAGACGTGGAGCTCTGGAAACACCATATATTTT
TRBJ2-7,TRBV6-5,NA,NA,CASSYSGDEQYF,TGTGCCAGCAGTTACTCAGGGGACGAGCAGTACTTC
TRBJ1-6,TRBV5-1,NA,NA,CASRGGQGSSPLHF,TGCGCCAGCAGGGGGGGGCAGGGAAGTTCACCCCTCCACTTT
TRBJ2-3,TRBV7-3,NA,TRBD2,CASSLNGGGSTDTQYF,TGTGCCAGCAGCTTGAATGGCGGGGGGAGCACAGATACGCAGTATTTT
TRBJ2-1,TRBV6-5,NA,NA,CASSSGVAGQEQFF,TGTGCCAGCAGTTCCGGAGTGGCGGGACAGGAGCAGTTCTTC
TRBJ1-1,TRBV5-1,NA,TRBD1,CASSLARGRSEAFF,TGCGCCAGCAGCTTGGCCAGGGGGCGGAGTGAAGCTTTCTTT
TRBJ2-1,TRBV29-1,NA,NA,CSVEDLGGANEQFF,TGCAGCGTTGAAGATCTGGGGGGGGCGAATGAGCAGTTCTTC
TRBJ1-2,TRBV5-6,NA,TRBD1,CASSSPGQGAGYTF,TGTGCCAGCAGCTCACCGGGACAGGGCGCCGGCTACACCTTC
TRBJ2-2,TRBV9,NA,TRBD2,CASSVGGGNSGELFF,TGTGCCAGCAGCGTAGGCGGGGGAAATTCCGGGGAGCTGTTTTTT
TRBJ2-1,TRBV6-2/TRBV6-3,NA,TRBD2,CASSLGAYRGLAGDNEQFF,TGTGCCAGCAGTTTAGGCGCGTATCGGGGACTAGCGGGAGACAATGAGCAGTTCTTC
TRBJ2-7,TRBV27,NA,NA,CASSPQVGGGNSLEQYF,TGTGCCAGCTCCCCACAGGTGGGGGGGGGCAATTCTTTGGAGCAGTACTTC
TRBJ1-6,TRBV3-1/TRBV3-2,NA,NA,CASSQGYREGLDF,TGTGCCAGCAGCCAGGGTTACAGGGAGGGTCTGGACTTT
TRBJ2-2,TRBV24-1,NA,NA,CATSEAAGAVGELFF,TGTGCCACCAGTGAGGCGGCTGGGGCGGTCGGGGAGCTGTTTTTT
TRBJ2-7,TRBV5-1,NA,TRBD2,CASSRGTSGRAYEQYF,TGCGCCAGCAGCCGCGGGACTAGCGGGAGGGCCTACGAGCAGTACTTC
TRBJ1-6,TRBV28,NA,NA,CASSFSGTNSPLHF,TGTGCCAGCAGTTTTTCGGGGACAAATTCACCCCTCCACTTT
TRBJ2-2,TRBV14,NA,NA,CASSPNLDSELFF,TGTGCCAGCAGCCCTAACCTCGACTCGGAGCTGTTTTTT